A selection of T cell receptor beta chains follows, all from one sample in a study of vaccination effects on CD4 cells after COVID-19. Sequencing used immunoSEQ multiplex PCR; TCRdb keeps in-frame clones, though not all of them. Among approximately 30,000 clones listed, more than 55% were seen once. Their antigens remain unidentified. This sample comprised CD4+ T cells from PBMCs cultured with SARS-CoV-2 spike peptides, obtained after COVID-19 vaccination. These receptors all stem from a human donor who received a COVID-19 vaccine. Each CDR3 is given with its conserved first and last residue. D genes are given only for firm matches. Rows may omit the clone size; those that give it use once, few, many or a size class.

j_call d_call v_call clone_size cdr3_aa cdr3_nt
TRBJ2-5 TRBD2 TRBV5-1 . CASGQTGTSGGAVSETQYF TGCGCCAGCGGACAAACCGGGACTAGCGGGGGGGCGGTCTCGGAGACCCAGTACTTC
TRBJ2-1 TRBD2 TRBV29-1 . CSVEDAREVQFF TGCAGCGTTGAAGATGCCCGGGAGGTTCAGTTCTTC
TRBJ1-5 TRBD1 TRBV7-8 . CASSSTPGQRNQPQHF TGTGCCAGCAGCTCGACACCGGGACAGCGCAATCAGCCCCAGCATTTT
TRBJ2-1 . TRBV5-1 . CASSRTGMDYNEQFF TGCGCCAGCAGCCGTACAGGGATGGACTACAATGAGCAGTTCTTC
TRBJ2-7 . TRBV5-1 . CASSLDRPEGEQYF TGCGCCAGCAGCTTGGACAGGCCCGAAGGGGAGCAGTACTTC
TRBJ2-2 . TRBV6-4 . CASSEGTANTGELFF TGTGCCAGCAGTGAAGGGACCGCGAACACCGGGGAGCTGTTTTTT
TRBJ2-2 TRBD1 TRBV30 few CAWSVLSFGTVLTGELFF TGTGCCTGGAGTGTACTAAGCTTCGGGACAGTACTCACCGGGGAGCTGTTTTTT
TRBJ2-7 TRBD1 TRBV19 few CASSLDRGYEQYF TGTGCCAGTAGCCTGGACAGGGGCTACGAGCAGTACTTC
TRBJ2-7 . TRBV2 once CASNLEGGLYEQYF TGTGCCAGCAATTTAGAGGGGGGGCTCTACGAGCAGTACTTC
TRBJ2-7 TRBD1 TRBV27 . CASSQDRGQQYF TGTGCCAGCAGCCAAGACAGGGGGCAGCAGTACTTC
TRBJ1-2 TRBD1 TRBV6-5 . CASRSMGQGIYGYTF TGTGCCAGCAGGTCGATGGGACAGGGGATCTATGGCTACACCTTC
TRBJ2-7 TRBD1 TRBV5-4 few CASSLDRGRAEQYF TGTGCCAGCAGCTTGGACAGGGGAAGAGCCGAGCAGTACTTC
TRBJ2-7 TRBD1 TRBV5-1 . CASSLSAGQGIYEQYF TGCGCCAGCAGCTTGTCGGCGGGACAGGGGATCTACGAGCAGTACTTC
TRBJ1-5 TRBD1 TRBV10-1 . CARTGDNQPQHF TGCGCCAGGACAGGGGATAATCAGCCCCAGCATTTT
TRBJ2-4 TRBD2 TRBV19 few CASSTRLAGDQVSAKNIQYF TGTGCCAGTAGTACCCGACTAGCGGGAGATCAGGTGTCAGCCAAAAACATTCAGTACTTC
TRBJ1-6 . TRBV29-1 . CSVAGTNNSPLHF TGCAGCGTTGCCGGGACAAATAATTCACCCCTCCACTTT
TRBJ2-7 TRBD2 TRBV27 few CASSSGLLRKPYEQYF TGTGCCAGCAGTTCGGGACTACTCCGAAAACCCTACGAGCAGTACTTC
TRBJ2-3 TRBD2 TRBV5-6 . CASSLPAGFTDTQYF TGTGCCAGCAGCTTACCAGCGGGGTTCACAGATACGCAGTATTTT
TRBJ2-5 . TRBV10-1 few CASNEGAEKTQYF TGCGCCAGCAACGAAGGAGCTGAGAAGACCCAGTACTTC
TRBJ1-5 TRBD1 TRBV6-5 . CASTYRGANNQPQHF TGTGCCAGCACCTACAGGGGTGCCAATAATCAGCCCCAGCATTTT
TRBJ1-2 . TRBV7-9 . CASSLLLEGYTF TGTGCCAGCAGCTTGCTTCTGGAGGGCTACACCTTC
TRBJ2-7 TRBD2 TRBV19 . CASSVKRDDYEQYF TGTGCCAGTAGTGTCAAGCGGGATGACTACGAGCAGTACTTC
TRBJ1-1 TRBD1 TRBV6-5 . CASSYGGTGGNTEAFF TGTGCCAGCAGTTATGGGGGGACAGGTGGTAACACTGAAGCTTTCTTT
TRBJ1-1 . TRBV6-2/TRBV6-3 . CASSYYLPQPNTEAFF TGTGCCAGCAGTTACTATCTCCCACAGCCGAACACTGAAGCTTTCTTT
TRBJ2-2 TRBD1 TRBV19 . CASSIVAGGTGELFF TGTGCCAGTAGTATAGTGGCAGGGGGAACCGGGGAGCTGTTTTTT
TRBJ2-7 TRBD1 TRBV6-5 . CASRGDSSAQYF TGTGCCAGCAGGGGGGACAGCTCCGCGCAGTACTTC
TRBJ1-2 . TRBV4-2 . CASSQTGPYGYTF TGTGCCAGCAGCCAAACAGGGCCCTATGGCTACACCTTC
TRBJ1-6 TRBD1 TRBV18 few CASSPGTGNFSPLHF TGTGCCAGCTCACCCGGGACAGGGAATTTCTCACCCCTCCACTTT
TRBJ1-4 TRBD1 TRBV2 . CASTARQGGGEKLFF TGTGCCAGCACCGCTAGACAGGGAGGGGGTGAAAAACTGTTTTTT
TRBJ2-7 . TRBV14 once CASSQIGTTYYEQYF TGTGCCAGCAGCCAGATCGGGACAACCTACTACGAGCAGTACTTC
TRBJ1-5 . TRBV6-1 . CASSEGAGSGDQPQHF TGTGCCAGCAGTGAAGGGGCAGGGTCAGGGGATCAGCCCCAGCATTTT
TRBJ1-1 . TRBV9 few CASSVVRGYTEAFF TGTGCCAGCAGCGTAGTTCGGGGTTACACTGAAGCTTTCTTT
TRBJ1-2 . TRBV5-6 . CASSSGGQNYGYTF TGTGCCAGCAGCTCCGGGGGACAAAACTATGGCTACACCTTC
TRBJ1-1 . TRBV5-1 . CASRDIGMNTEAFF TGCGCCAGCAGGGACATAGGAATGAACACTGAAGCTTTCTTT
TRBJ1-1 . TRBV6-5 few CASSYGQGLAEAFF TGTGCCAGCAGTTACGGCCAGGGGCTGGCTGAAGCTTTCTTT
TRBJ1-1 . TRBV7-2 . CASSPGAGYAEAFF TGTGCCAGCAGCCCGGGGGCGGGGTACGCTGAAGCTTTCTTT
TRBJ2-7 . TRBV6-6 few CASIKGTETSYEQYF TGTGCCAGCATTAAAGGGACTGAAACCAGCTACGAGCAGTACTTC
TRBJ2-1 TRBD1 TRBV10-3 . CAISEGQGTLSKQFF TGTGCCATCAGTGAGGGACAGGGTACCCTCAGTAAGCAGTTCTTC
TRBJ1-2 . TRBV6-5 . CASSYDGYGYTF TGTGCCAGCAGTTACGACGGCTATGGCTACACCTTC
TRBJ1-1 . TRBV4-1 once CASSQLSQDTEAFF TGCGCCAGCAGCCAACTCTCCCAGGACACTGAAGCTTTCTTT
TRBJ1-6 . TRBV18 . CASSKSARGGNNSPLHF TGTGCCAGCTCAAAGTCGGCTCGGGGTGGTAATAATTCACCCCTCCACTTT
TRBJ1-3 . TRBV5-1 few CASSLDGTAGNTIYF TGCGCCAGCAGTTTGGACGGGACTGCGGGAAACACCATATATTTT
TRBJ1-1 . TRBV5-8 . CASSLRLVHTEAFF TGTGCCAGCAGCTTGAGGTTAGTTCACACTGAAGCTTTCTTT
TRBJ1-6 . TRBV19 . CASSRTAQGSGSPLHF TGTGCCAGTAGTAGGACCGCGCAGGGTTCGGGTTCACCCCTCCACTTT
TRBJ2-3 . TRBV24-1 medium-sized CATSDFGATTDTQYF TGTGCCACCAGTGATTTCGGGGCCACCACAGATACGCAGTATTTT
TRBJ1-3 . TRBV6-5 . CASSLGGAGNTIYF TGTGCCAGCAGTTTAGGCGGGGCGGGAAACACCATATATTTT